This TCR beta chain stems from a study of blood T cell repertoires in COVID-19. Between the trimmed V and J ends, which lost 1 base and 4 bases, there was a span of 10 bases. CDR3 size: 14 residues. Germline V CDR1 and CDR2: LNHDA, SQIVND (reference sequence). Original methodology: Estimated nucleated cell counts came from reference gene primer amplification. Data came from immunoSEQ multiplex PCR; TCRdb stores just in-frame clones and leaves some out. V and J calls and clone size are copied from that table; D and trimming were computed from the DNA. The sample carries roughly 400,000 clones, approximately 89% recorded once. Residents of 20 to 25 US areas, aged about 18 to 95 years, made up the participants. In assigning cohorts, the study relied on participant-reported clinical history.

Sequences were obtained from PBMCs or T cells enriched from blood (not recorded which). This TCR came from a woman in her forties who had been exposed to COVID-19. The chain uses TRBV19 and TRBJ1-2; a possible D gene is TRBD1 (5 bases). CDR3 in DNA: TGTGCCAGTAGTATAGGCGACAGCATCTATGGCTACACCTTC. Its protein is CASSIGDSIYGYTF.